This T cell receptor (beta chain) is drawn from a study of blood T cells in healthy people across ages. Study findings and constraints: Diversity was estimated from one million T cells, and these estimates were considered underestimates.

On this clonotype itself: Its cognate antigen is unknown.

CDR3 size: 13 residues. CDR1 and CDR2 from the germline V gene are DFQATT and SNEGSKA (reference sequence). V shed 4 bases and J shed 0 bases, with 4 bases lying between them. Then a second PCR, running roughly 7 to 11 cycles, was carried out with a sample-barcoded 5' primer and a J-beta primer mix. TCRdb recomputed calls from the 5' RACE reads with MiXCR, one row per CDR3 protein. The sample holds fewer than 600,000 distinct CDR3 sequences, about a quarter seen once. These sequences were also reported in another study, on T cells of mothers and their children. This second report adds: The donors comprised several children and their three healthy Caucasian mothers. Once extracted, all RNA went into cDNA synthesis at approximately 1.5 ug per 15 ul.

This sequence was found in a boy aged 2 to 9 in good health. This rearrangement joins TRBV20-1 to TRBJ2-6; no definite D call. The specimen was blood. The CDR3, as DNA: TGCAGTGCTATAGGCTCTGGGGCCAACGTCCTGACTTTC. This sequence encodes CSAIGSGANVLTF.